Presented here are 27 T cell receptor beta chains from one specimen sequenced in a study of T cells in Graves' hyperthyroidism and ophthalmopathy. Amplification of TCR beta CDR3 regions was performed using RNA transcripts as template. HTBI primers were used for first-round RT-PCR of the TCR CDR3. TCRdb reprocessed the multiplex PCR reads via MiXCR and lists one record per CDR3 protein. The sample holds around 540,000 distinct CDR3 sequences, 15% to 20% seen once. The sample taken for sequencing was blood. Receptor source: a young woman with Graves' ophthalmopathy.

With regard to this clonotype: Relative to the germline gene, one junction end is altered; a read error may explain this. The chain carries TRBV28 and TRBJ2-7; D tentatively fits TRBD1 or TRBD2 (5 bases each). The CDR3 contains 13 residues. CDR1 MDHEN and CDR2 SYDVKM come from the germline V gene. The chain's CDR3 is CASGFRGPYEQYF. CDR3 nucleotides: TGTGCCAGCGGTTTCCGGGGACCCTACGAGCAGTACTTC.

V and J are TRBV6-1 and TRBJ2-7; D may correspond to TRBD1 or TRBD2 (5 bases each). The CDR3 has 15 residues. Trimming took off 7 bases at V and 3 bases at J, with 19 bases between the two ends. Germline CDR1 MNHNS, CDR2 SASEGT. As DNA, the CDR3 is TGTGCCAGCATAGACAGAGGGCGCCGAAACTACGAGCAGTACTTC. As protein: CASIDRGRRNYEQYF.

This clonotype was seen a few times. This rearrangement joins TRBV5-1 to TRBJ2-2; TRBD1 aligns across 8 bases. CDR1 is SGHRS, CDR2 YFSETQ, per germline. The CDR3 is 17 residues long. V was clipped by 0 bases and J by 5 bases; unmatched bases: 9. The CDR3 bases are TGCGCCAGCAGCTTGGAGGGGACAGGCTTGGTAACCGGGGAGCTGTTTTTT. Its translation is CASSLEGTGLVTGELFF.

Details on this clonotype: One junction end disagrees with the germline gene, perhaps due to a read error. The rearrangement links TRBV11-2 to TRBJ2-1, with D hard to call. This CDR3 comprises 13 residues. Germline CDR1 SGHAT, CDR2 FQNNGV. CDR3: CASSLTLYSEQFF. In nucleotides, the CDR3 is TGTGCCAGCAGCTTGACTCTTTACAGTGAGCAGTTCTTC.

This clonotype was found a few times. This CDR3 is CASSDRGYGEETQYF. CDR3 DNA: TGCGCCAGCAGCGACAGGGGTTATGGGGAAGAGACCCAGTACTTC. V is TRBV4-3 and J is TRBJ2-5, with 8 bases lining up with TRBD1. This CDR3 is 15 amino acids long. Germline CDR1 is LGHNA and CDR2 is YSLEER. Germline trimming cut 5 bases from V and 3 bases from J; bases unmatched to any gene: 8.

This chain uses TRBV12-3 or TRBV12-4 with TRBJ1-5, with unresolved D. The CDR3 is 13 residues long. V lost 7 bases to trimming and J lost 3 bases, with 10 bases between them. CDR3 in DNA: TGTGCCAGCACCCGGGGAAACAATCAGCCCCAGCATTTT. As protein: CASTRGNNQPQHF.

This clonotype was seen at least ten times. This rearrangement joins TRBV7-2 to TRBJ2-5; D is tentatively TRBD1 or TRBD2 (5 bases each). Looked up from germline, CDR1 is SGHTA and CDR2 is FQGNSA. The CDR3 totals 13 residues. V was pared by 5 bases and J by 4 bases, with 11 bases between. This CDR3 reads CASSTRGVETQYF. DNA for the CDR3: TGTGCCAGCAGCACGAGGGGCGTAGAGACCCAGTACTTC.

There are many counts of this clonotype. This sequence joins TRBV18 and TRBJ2-3; the match to TRBD2 covers 7 bases. The CDR3 is 14 residues long. Germline V gene lookup returns CDR1 KGHSH and CDR2 LQKENI. The J segment lost 3 bases and the V segment lost 3 bases, leaving 3 bases of the junction unmatched. The CDR3 nucleotides read TGTGCCAGCTCACCGCCGGGACTAACAGATACGCAGTATTTT. The encoded protein is CASSPPGLTDTQYF. Full variable domain (outside the CDR3, taken from reference TRBV18 and TRBJ2-3): NAGVMQNPRHLVRRRGQEARLRCSPMKGHSHVYWYRQLPEEGLKFMVYLQKENIIDESGMPKERFSAEFPKEGPSILRIQQVVRGDSAAYFCASSPPGLTDTQYFGPGTRLTVL.

This clonotype was picked up many times. This chain connects TRBV5-1 to TRBJ2-4; TRBD1 agrees at 7 bases. Germline-derived CDR1 and CDR2 are SGHRS and YFSETQ. With 4 bases clipped from V and 6 bases from J, the junction kept 13 bases outside the gene matches. CDR3 length: 16 residues. The CDR3 here is CASSPQGTHGGNIQYF. The CDR3 nucleotides read TGCGCCAGCAGCCCACAGGGGACGCATGGGGGAAACATTCAGTACTTC. The entire variable domain, with the rest obtained from reference TRBV5-1 and TRBJ2-4, is as follows: KAGVTQTPRYLIKTRGQQVTLSCSPISGHRSVSWYQQTPGQGLQFLFEYFSETQRNKGNFPGRFSGRQFSNSRSEMNVSTLELGDSALYLCASSPQGTHGGNIQYFGAGTRLSVL.

This clonotype was counted ten times or more. V and J are TRBV3-1 and TRBJ2-7; a possible D gene is TRBD1 (5 bases). The CDR3 has 14 residues. Deletions cut 1 base from V and 6 bases from J, with 13 bases between. CDR1 and CDR2 from the germline V gene are LGHDT and YNNKEL (reference sequence). The CDR3 DNA sequence: TGTGCCAGCAGCCAAGTCCTGGACAACCCCGAGCAGTACTTC. Encoded protein: CASSQVLDNPEQYF.

This clonotype was seen ten or more times. The chain is built from TRBV20-1 and TRBJ1-5; 9 bases match TRBD1. The germline V gene has CDR1 DFQATT and CDR2 SNEGSKA (reference sequence). This CDR3 comprises 15 residues. Losses at the gene ends were 4 bases for V and 2 bases for J; bases not matched to a gene: 6. In DNA, the CDR3 is TGCAGTGCTAAATTTACAGGGGGCGGCAATCAGCCCCAGCATTTT. Its translation is CSAKFTGGGNQPQHF.

This clonotype was recorded at least ten times. The chain uses TRBV28 and TRBJ1-2; a possible D gene is TRBD1 (5 bases). The CDR3 totals 14 residues. Germline CDR1 MDHEN, CDR2 SYDVKM. The ends were cut back, 2 bases at V and 5 bases at J, with 12 bases in the middle. CDR3 bases: TGTGCCAGCAGTTTAGGGCGGGGACCGTATGGCTACACCTTC. This encodes CASSLGRGPYGYTF.

Ten or more counts support this clonotype. The chain has TRBV29-1 and TRBJ2-1, with 9 positions matching TRBD2. The CDR3 is made up of 14 amino acids. Looked up from germline, CDR1 is SQVTM and CDR2 is ANQGSEA. V shed 6 bases and J 8 bases; nucleotides not matched to a gene: 11. The CDR3 sequence: CSVISGRGNDEQFF. CDR3 DNA: TGCAGCGTCATTAGCGGGAGAGGTAACGATGAGCAGTTCTTC.

This clonotype was seen only a few times. This sequence joins TRBV11-2 and TRBJ2-7; D is uncertain. CDR1 and CDR2 (germline): SGHAT, FQNNGV. Trimming left V 2 bases short and J 5 bases short, with 13 bases between. This CDR3 comprises 14 residues. The chain's CDR3 is CASSLSQWSDEQYF. The CDR3 DNA reads as TGTGCCAGCAGCTTAAGTCAGTGGAGCGACGAGCAGTACTTC.

There are a few counts of this clonotype. Here the CDR3 reads CASSPSAGGSYNEQFF. CDR3 bases: TGTGCCAGCAGCCCATCGGCGGGAGGCTCCTACAATGAGCAGTTCTTC. The V and J genes are TRBV14 and TRBJ2-1, with 8 bases lining up with TRBD2. V lost 4 bases and J lost 0; bases outside the gene matches: 5. This CDR3 comprises 16 residues. Germline-derived CDR1 and CDR2 are SGHDN and FVKESK.

This clonotype was detected many times. This chain uses TRBV11-2 with TRBJ2-7; 8 nucleotides match TRBD1. This CDR3 comprises 14 residues. With 2 bases clipped from V and 2 bases from J, the junction kept 2 bases outside the gene matches. Germline CDR1 and CDR2: SGHAT and FQNNGV. The CDR3 sequence: CASSLTGGTYEQYF. DNA for the CDR3: TGTGCCAGCAGCTTAACAGGGGGGACCTACGAGCAGTACTTC.

The chain links TRBV7-2 to TRBJ2-2; 8 bases match TRBD1. V gave up 2 bases and J gave up 5 bases; unmatched junction bases: 4. The length of the CDR3 is 15 residues. Germline-derived CDR1 and CDR2 are SGHTA and FQGNSA. Written as DNA, the CDR3 is TGTGCCAGCAGCTTAAACACAGGGGGGACCGGGGAGCTGTTTTTT. Protein: CASSLNTGGTGELFF.

This clonotype was seen at least ten times. The V gene is TRBV2, the J gene TRBJ2-7; a possible D gene is TRBD2 (5 bases). The CDR3 extends over 13 amino acids. Germline-derived CDR1 and CDR2 are SNHLY and FYNNEI. The germline V and J ends were trimmed by 8 bases and 9 bases, with 20 bases remaining between them. The CDR3 reads CASAPGSLMGQYF. CDR3 in DNA: TGTGCCAGCGCTCCGGGATCCCTGATGGGGCAGTACTTC.

At least ten counts were recorded for this clonotype. DNA for the CDR3: TGCAGTGCTTTGGACCGATACTTTAACACCGGGGAGCTGTTTTTT. It codes for CSALDRYFNTGELFF. The chain couples TRBV20-1 to TRBJ2-2, with no clear D. CDR1 and CDR2 from the germline V gene are DFQATT and SNEGSKA (reference sequence). The CDR3 has 15 amino acids. Trimming cost V 5 bases and J 2 bases, with 15 bases left between them.

V gene TRBV6-5 combines with J gene TRBJ2-1; 16 nucleotides line up with TRBD2. Germline loops: CDR1 MNHEY, CDR2 SVGAGI. The CDR3 extends over 18 amino acids. The V and J ends lost 4 bases and 4 bases, in that order; junction bases with no gene match: 7. The CDR3 protein is CASSLGTSGRAGYNEQFF. CDR3 nucleotides: TGTGCCAGCAGTTTAGGGACTAGCGGGAGGGCCGGGTACAATGAGCAGTTCTTC.

This clonotype was detected many times. The chain has TRBV7-2 and TRBJ2-2; D may match TRBD1 or TRBD2 (5 bases each). The CDR3 spans 15 residues. Trimming pared 2 bases from V and 4 bases from J, leaving 11 bases between. CDR1 is SGHTA and CDR2 is FQGNSA in the germline V gene. CDR3: CASSLLAGSTGELFF. CDR3 bases: TGTGCCAGCAGCTTATTGGCAGGGAGCACCGGGGAGCTGTTTTTT.

This clonotype showed up many times. The rearrangement links TRBV11-1 to TRBJ2-1; 7 nucleotides align to TRBD2. Trimming removed 3 bases from V and 7 bases from J; junction bases left unmatched: 15. This CDR3 region has 17 residues. Germline values: CDR1 SGHAT, CDR2 FQDESV (reference sequence). The CDR3 loop reads CASSFEVGGLSGNEQFF. The CDR3, as DNA: TGTGCCAGCAGCTTCGAGGTGGGAGGGCTCTCGGGGAATGAGCAGTTCTTC.

The V gene is TRBV11-1, the J gene TRBJ1-1; D not resolved. The CDR3 has 16 amino acids. Germline V gene sequence: CDR1 SGHAT, CDR2 FQDESV (reference sequence). V gave up 1 base and J gave up 0 bases, with 12 bases separating them. Here the CDR3 reads CASSLGGPLMNTEAFF. Here the CDR3 DNA reads TGTGCCAGCAGCTTAGGTGGACCCCTCATGAACACTGAAGCTTTCTTT.

The sample holds many counts of this clonotype. The gene calls are TRBV12-3 or TRBV12-4 and TRBJ2-7; 7 bases align to TRBD1. This CDR3 has 14 amino acids. The junction had 9 bases not matched to a gene; V was cut back by 4 bases and J by 6 bases. The DNA of the CDR3 is TGTGCCAGCAGTTACCGACAGGGACGGCTCGAGCAGTACTTC. Amino acid sequence: CASSYRQGRLEQYF.

In this sample, this clonotype turned up many times. The chain links TRBV20-1 to TRBJ1-5; 8 bases are a match to TRBD1. The CDR3 is 12 residues long. The trim removed 6 bases at V and 8 bases at J, leaving 6 bases unmatched. CDR1 and CDR2 (germline): DFQATT, SNEGSKA (reference sequence). CDR3 amino acids: CSAGQGQEPQHF. The CDR3 DNA reads TGCAGTGCAGGACAGGGCCAGGAGCCCCAGCATTTT.

This clonotype was observed many times. The chain joins TRBV7-2 to TRBJ1-5, with 8 bases identical to TRBD1. Looked up from germline, CDR1 is SGHTA and CDR2 is FQGNSA. The V gene end was trimmed by 5 bases and the J gene end by 6 bases; junction bases not matched to a gene: 9. The CDR3 sequence is 15 residues long. In nucleotides, the CDR3 is TGTGCCAGCAGCCGTGGACAGGGTGGCCCTCAGCCCCAGCATTTT. Translating gives CASSRGQGGPQPQHF.

A remark on this clonotype: Possible read error: a much larger clone is one base away. The rearrangement links TRBV18 to TRBJ2-5; D is possibly TRBD1 (6 bases). Trimming pared 4 bases from V and 4 bases from J, leaving 13 bases between. The CDR3 length is 14 residues. Germline loops: CDR1 KGHSH, CDR2 LQKENI. CDR3 in amino acids: CASSLTGLGETQYF. CDR3 DNA sequence: TGTGCCAGCTCACTAACAGGGCTGGGAGAGACCCAGTACTTC.